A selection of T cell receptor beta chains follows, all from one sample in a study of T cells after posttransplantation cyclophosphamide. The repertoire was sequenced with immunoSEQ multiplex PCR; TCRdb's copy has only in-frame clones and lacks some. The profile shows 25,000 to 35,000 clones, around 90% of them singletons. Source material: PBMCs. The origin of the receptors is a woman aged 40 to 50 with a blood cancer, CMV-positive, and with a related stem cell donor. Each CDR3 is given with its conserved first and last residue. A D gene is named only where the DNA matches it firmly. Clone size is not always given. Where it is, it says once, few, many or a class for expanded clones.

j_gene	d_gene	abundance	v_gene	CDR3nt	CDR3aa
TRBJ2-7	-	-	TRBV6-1	TGTGCCAGCAGTGAAGCCGGGGACTACGAGCAGTACTTC	CASSEAGDYEQYF
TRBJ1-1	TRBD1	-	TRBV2	TGTGCCAGCAGTGGGGACAGGGGAGAGGGAAGTCGGAAAACTGAAGCTTTCTTT	CASSGDRGEGSRKTEAFF
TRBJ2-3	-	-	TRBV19	TGTGCCAGTAGTATGGTCCCAGGAGATACGCAGTATTTT	CASSMVPGDTQYF
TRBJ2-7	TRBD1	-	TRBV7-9	TGTGCCAGCACAAACATCGGGACAGGGGGCTACGAGCAGTACTTC	CASTNIGTGGYEQYF
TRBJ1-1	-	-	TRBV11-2	TGTGCCAGCAGCTTAGAAGGGACACCCAACACTGAAGCTTTCTTT	CASSLEGTPNTEAFF
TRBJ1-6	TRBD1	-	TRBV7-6	TGTGCCAGCAGCTTGACCCCGGGACAGACCATTAATAATTCACCCCTCCACTTT	CASSLTPGQTINNSPLHF
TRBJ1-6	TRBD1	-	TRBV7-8	TGTGCCAGCAGCTTAGCGGCCGGGACAGGGGGCAATTCACCCCTCCACTTT	CASSLAAGTGGNSPLHF
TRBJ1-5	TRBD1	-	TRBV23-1	TGCGCCAGCAGTCAATCGGGGACAGGGGCCCGTGATCAGCCCCAGCATTTT	CASSQSGTGARDQPQHF
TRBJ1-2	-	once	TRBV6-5	TGTGCCAGCAGTCGATCACCGGGTAACTATGGCTACACCTTC	CASSRSPGNYGYTF
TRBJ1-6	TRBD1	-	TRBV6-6	TGTGCCAGCAGTAAGACAGGGGGCGAGCAGAATTCACCCCTCCACTTT	CASSKTGGEQNSPLHF
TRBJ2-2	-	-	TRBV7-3	TGTGCCAGCAGCTTCCGGACCGGGGAGCTGTTTTTT	CASSFRTGELFF
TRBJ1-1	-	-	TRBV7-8	TGTGCCAGCAGCCCTTTTCGAGGTGCGTCTTTCTTT	CASSPFRGASFF
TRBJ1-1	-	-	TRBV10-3	TGTGCCATCAGTGAGTCCGGTGGACAGACTAACACTGAAGCTTTCTTT	CAISESGGQTNTEAFF
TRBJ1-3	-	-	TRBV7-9	TGTGCCAGCAGCTCCCCTTCCAGGGAAGGTGGAAACACCATATATTTT	CASSSPSREGGNTIYF
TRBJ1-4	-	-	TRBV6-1	TGTGCCACTAAATTATTGGGCGAAAAACTGTTTTTT	CATKLLGEKLFF
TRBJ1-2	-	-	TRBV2	TGTGCCAATCCGAGACAGGAGAACTATGGCTACACCTTC	CANPRQENYGYTF
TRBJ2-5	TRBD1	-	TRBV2	TGTGCCAGCAGTGAGAAGGGACAGGGGCGAGAGCAGTACTTC	CASSEKGQGREQYF
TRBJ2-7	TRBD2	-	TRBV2	TGTGCCAGCAGTGAACTAGCGGCCTCCTACGAGCAGTACTTC	CASSELAASYEQYF
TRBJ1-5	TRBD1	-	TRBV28	TGTGCCAGCAGTTTATTTAAAGGACAGGGGGGCCAGCCCCAGCATTTT	CASSLFKGQGGQPQHF
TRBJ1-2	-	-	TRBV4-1	TGCGCCAGCAGCCAGGGTCATGGGGGGTTCGGCTATGGCTACACCTTC	CASSQGHGGFGYGYTF
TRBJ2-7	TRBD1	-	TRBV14	TGTGCCAGCAGCCAAAGGACAGGGGGCTTCGAGCAGTACTTC	CASSQRTGGFEQYF
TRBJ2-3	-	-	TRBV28	TGTGCCAGCAGTTTCGAGATCACAGATACGCAGTATTTT	CASSFEITDTQYF
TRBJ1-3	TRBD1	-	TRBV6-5	TGTACCAGCAGCGACGGGACAGGGTTAGGAAACACCATATATTTT	CTSSDGTGLGNTIYF
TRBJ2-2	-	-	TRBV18	TGTGCCAGCTCCTACGGGAACACCGGGGAGCTGTTTTTT	CASSYGNTGELFF
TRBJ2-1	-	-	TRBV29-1	TGCAGCGTTGTGAAGGAAGGCCAGGCCTACAATGAGCAGTTCTTC	CSVVKEGQAYNEQFF
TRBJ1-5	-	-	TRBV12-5	TGTGCTAGTGGGGATACGACAGTGCCGCATTTT	CASGDTTVPHF
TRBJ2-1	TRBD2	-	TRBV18	TGTGCCAGCTCACTTAGCGGGGGGGCCTACAATGAGCAGTTCTTC	CASSLSGGAYNEQFF
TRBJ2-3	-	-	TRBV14	TGTGCCAGCAGCCATTCCAGGAATTTTGAAGATACGCAGTATTTT	CASSHSRNFEDTQYF